These T cell receptor beta chains were read from a single sample in a study of T cell repertoires in cytomegalovirus infection. TCRdb fed the reads into MiXCR, producing one record per CDR3 protein. The table lists more than 650,000 distinct CDR3 sequences, 35% to 45% of them singletons. Input material: PBMCs. All receptors come from a human donor in good health (CMV status not recorded). Some clones in this sample may be carry-over from other donors' samples. Each CDR3 is given with its conserved first and last residue. The D gene is left open where the match is weak. Part of the rows lack a size; the others show once, few, many or a class for expanded clones.

cdr3_nt: TGTGCCAGCAGCCCTTCGGGAGAACAAACAGATACGCAGTATTTT
cdr3_aa: CASSPSGEQTDTQYF
v_call: TRBV7-9
d_call: NA
clone_size: NA
j_call: TRBJ2-3

cdr3_nt: TGTGCCACAGAAGAGCGGGGGGGCCCATCCTACAATGAGCAGTTCTTC
cdr3_aa: CATEERGGPSYNEQFF
v_call: TRBV28
d_call: TRBD2
clone_size: NA
j_call: TRBJ2-1

cdr3_nt: TGTGCCAGCAGCTTACCGGGACTAGAAAGAGCCAAAAACATTCAGTACTTC
cdr3_aa: CASSLPGLERAKNIQYF
v_call: TRBV7-4
d_call: TRBD2
clone_size: few
j_call: TRBJ2-4

cdr3_nt: TGTGCTAGTGGAAAGGGGACAGGGGCGACTCATGAGCAGTTCTTC
cdr3_aa: CASGKGTGATHEQFF
v_call: TRBV12-5
d_call: TRBD1
clone_size: many
j_call: TRBJ2-1

cdr3_nt: TGTGCCAGCAGCGCCCGACAGGGATTGGGCAATCAGCCCCAGCATTTT
cdr3_aa: CASSARQGLGNQPQHF
v_call: TRBV7-2
d_call: TRBD1
clone_size: many
j_call: TRBJ1-5

cdr3_nt: TGTGCCACCAGTGACCCGCCGGCCTATGGCTACACCTTC
cdr3_aa: CATSDPPAYGYTF
v_call: TRBV24-1
d_call: NA
clone_size: few
j_call: TRBJ1-2

cdr3_nt: TGTGCCACCGGACAGGCCTCTACGAACACTGAAGCTTTCTTT
cdr3_aa: CATGQASTNTEAFF
v_call: TRBV10-3
d_call: TRBD1
clone_size: few
j_call: TRBJ1-1

cdr3_nt: TGTGCCAGCAGTGTACGAGGCGCGATGGGCTCCTACGAGCAGTACTTC
cdr3_aa: CASSVRGAMGSYEQYF
v_call: TRBV28
d_call: NA
clone_size: few
j_call: TRBJ2-7

cdr3_nt: TGTGCCAGCAGTAATTACAGGGGGCAGGGAGAGACCCAGTACTTC
cdr3_aa: CASSNYRGQGETQYF
v_call: TRBV28
d_call: TRBD1
clone_size: NA
j_call: TRBJ2-5

cdr3_nt: TGTGCCAGCGTCCGAGACTCCGGGAGTAACTATGGCTACACCTTC
cdr3_aa: CASVRDSGSNYGYTF
v_call: TRBV6-4
d_call: NA
clone_size: few
j_call: TRBJ1-2

cdr3_nt: TGTGCCAGTAGTAAACAGGGGGCGGATGAAAAACTGTTTTTT
cdr3_aa: CASSKQGADEKLFF
v_call: TRBV19
d_call: TRBD1
clone_size: few
j_call: TRBJ1-4

cdr3_nt: TGTGCCAGCAGCGTCTCAGGTTCCCTCACGAATAATTCACCCCTCCACTTT
cdr3_aa: CASSVSGSLTNNSPLHF
v_call: TRBV9
d_call: NA
clone_size: few
j_call: TRBJ1-6

cdr3_nt: TGTGCCAGCAGTGAACTAGCGGGGGGGCCAGAGACCCAGTACTTC
cdr3_aa: CASSELAGGPETQYF
v_call: TRBV6-1
d_call: TRBD2
clone_size: many
j_call: TRBJ2-5

cdr3_nt: TGTGCCAGCAGCTTAGACGGATGGGACACTGAAGCTTTCTTT
cdr3_aa: CASSLDGWDTEAFF
v_call: TRBV7-2
d_call: NA
clone_size: NA
j_call: TRBJ1-1

cdr3_nt: TGTGCCAGCAGTTTAATATGGGGTGCTGAAGCTTTCTTT
cdr3_aa: CASSLIWGAEAFF
v_call: TRBV28
d_call: NA
clone_size: NA
j_call: TRBJ1-1

cdr3_nt: TGCAGTGCTAGGACAGGGACCCACTCCTACGAGCAGTACTTC
cdr3_aa: CSARTGTHSYEQYF
v_call: TRBV20-1
d_call: TRBD1
clone_size: few
j_call: TRBJ2-7

cdr3_nt: TGTGCCAGCAGCCCCCCTCGGCAGGGTACTATCTACGAGCAGTACTTC
cdr3_aa: CASSPPRQGTIYEQYF
v_call: TRBV11-2
d_call: NA
clone_size: once
j_call: TRBJ2-7

cdr3_nt: TGTGCCAGCAGCCGAAGCGTCGGCAGCCCAGGACTGGAGAAGCTGTTTTTT
cdr3_aa: CASSRSVGSPGLEKLFF
v_call: TRBV7-2
d_call: NA
clone_size: many
j_call: TRBJ2-2

cdr3_nt: TGTGCCAGCAGTTTGGACAGGGTGCATGGCTACACCTTC
cdr3_aa: CASSLDRVHGYTF
v_call: TRBV12-3/TRBV12-4
d_call: TRBD1
clone_size: few
j_call: TRBJ1-2

cdr3_nt: TGTGCCAGCAGTTTAAGGGCAGGGCGCTCCTACGAGCAGTACTTC
cdr3_aa: CASSLRAGRSYEQYF
v_call: TRBV7-6
d_call: NA
clone_size: NA
j_call: TRBJ2-7

cdr3_nt: TGTGCCAGCAGTGAGGGGAGGGGGGATGGCTACGAGCAGTACTTC
cdr3_aa: CASSEGRGDGYEQYF
v_call: TRBV6-1
d_call: NA
clone_size: few
j_call: TRBJ2-7

cdr3_nt: TGTGCCAGCAGCCAACTGACAGCGCTGACGGGAGGCTACACCTTC
cdr3_aa: CASSQLTALTGGYTF
v_call: TRBV3-1
d_call: NA
clone_size: NA
j_call: TRBJ1-2

cdr3_nt: TGTGCCAGCAGCCCCGCAGGGGTAGGTTCACCCCTCCACTTT
cdr3_aa: CASSPAGVGSPLHF
v_call: TRBV7-8
d_call: NA
clone_size: NA
j_call: TRBJ1-6

cdr3_nt: TGTGCCAGCAGTTCCGGGACAGGGCAAGGCGAGCAGTACTTC
cdr3_aa: CASSSGTGQGEQYF
v_call: TRBV12-3/TRBV12-4
d_call: TRBD1
clone_size: NA
j_call: TRBJ2-7

cdr3_nt: TGTGCCAGCAGCCCCATCCAGGGGGGCAAGGGGGACTATGGCTACACCTTC
cdr3_aa: CASSPIQGGKGDYGYTF
v_call: TRBV13
d_call: TRBD1
clone_size: once
j_call: TRBJ1-2

cdr3_nt: TGTGCCATCAGTGACATAGCGGGGCAAGAGACCCAGTACTTC
cdr3_aa: CAISDIAGQETQYF
v_call: TRBV10-3
d_call: TRBD2
clone_size: few
j_call: TRBJ2-5

cdr3_nt: TGTGCCAGCAGGGATGGGGGACAGTACTACGAGCAGTACTTC
cdr3_aa: CASRDGGQYYEQYF
v_call: TRBV6-2/TRBV6-3
d_call: TRBD1
clone_size: NA
j_call: TRBJ2-7

cdr3_nt: TGTGCCAGCCGCTTAGGACGGAATAGCAATCAGCCCCAGCATTTT
cdr3_aa: CASRLGRNSNQPQHF
v_call: TRBV7-8
d_call: NA
clone_size: NA
j_call: TRBJ1-5

cdr3_nt: TGCAGTGCTAGAGTGGACAGCGACGAGCAGTACTTC
cdr3_aa: CSARVDSDEQYF
v_call: TRBV20-1
d_call: NA
clone_size: NA
j_call: TRBJ2-7

cdr3_nt: TGCAGCGCCCCCGACGCCCGTTGGGGCTACACCTTC
cdr3_aa: CSAPDARWGYTF
v_call: TRBV29-1
d_call: NA
clone_size: few
j_call: TRBJ1-2

cdr3_nt: TGTGCCAGCAGCTTAGATTGGGCAAGCTCCTACAATGAGCAGTTCTTC
cdr3_aa: CASSLDWASSYNEQFF
v_call: TRBV7-2
d_call: NA
clone_size: few
j_call: TRBJ2-1

cdr3_nt: TGCAGTGCCCAGATCGGGGGGGTGTCCCAGCATTTT
cdr3_aa: CSAQIGGVSQHF
v_call: TRBV20-1
d_call: NA
clone_size: NA
j_call: TRBJ1-5

cdr3_nt: TGTGCCAGCAGGAGGGGGACAGAGATCTACGAGCAGTACTTC
cdr3_aa: CASRRGTEIYEQYF
v_call: TRBV6-5
d_call: TRBD1
clone_size: NA
j_call: TRBJ2-7

cdr3_nt: TGTGCCAGCAGTCCATACCCACTAGCTTCTGGGGCCAACGTCCTGACTTTC
cdr3_aa: CASSPYPLASGANVLTF
v_call: TRBV12-3/TRBV12-4
d_call: NA
clone_size: few
j_call: TRBJ2-6

cdr3_nt: TGTGCCAGCAGTTACCAGCCCTACAATGAGCAGTTCTTC
cdr3_aa: CASSYQPYNEQFF
v_call: TRBV6-6
d_call: NA
clone_size: NA
j_call: TRBJ2-1

cdr3_nt: TGTGCCAGCAGCTTGCGGGAGAGCTCCTACAATGAGCAGTTCTTC
cdr3_aa: CASSLRESSYNEQFF
v_call: TRBV7-8
d_call: TRBD2
clone_size: NA
j_call: TRBJ2-1

cdr3_nt: TGTGCCAGCAGCTACACGCGGGAGGACACAGATACGCAGTATTTT
cdr3_aa: CASSYTREDTDTQYF
v_call: TRBV28
d_call: TRBD2
clone_size: many
j_call: TRBJ2-3

cdr3_nt: TGTGCCAGCAGTTTATGGCCTAGGACAGGGGTTTTCGATCAGCCCCAGCATTTT
cdr3_aa: CASSLWPRTGVFDQPQHF
v_call: TRBV28
d_call: TRBD1
clone_size: NA
j_call: TRBJ1-5

cdr3_nt: TGTGCCAGCAGTCCTGAGGGAGGTGGTCCCCAAGAGACCCAGTACTTC
cdr3_aa: CASSPEGGGPQETQYF
v_call: TRBV27
d_call: NA
clone_size: few
j_call: TRBJ2-5

cdr3_nt: TGTGCCAGCAGCCTAACCGGGACCTACTACACAGATACGCAGTATTTT
cdr3_aa: CASSLTGTYYTDTQYF
v_call: TRBV7-2
d_call: NA
clone_size: NA
j_call: TRBJ2-3

cdr3_nt: TGCAGTGCTGGGGGGTCCGTGCAAAACACTGAAGCTTTCTTT
cdr3_aa: CSAGGSVQNTEAFF
v_call: TRBV20-1
d_call: NA
clone_size: NA
j_call: TRBJ1-1

cdr3_nt: TGTGCCAGCAGGCCCGGGACATTCCAGCCCCAGCATTTT
cdr3_aa: CASRPGTFQPQHF
v_call: TRBV28
d_call: NA
clone_size: NA
j_call: TRBJ1-5

cdr3_nt: TGTGCCAGCAGCGCGAGGGACACAGGGGTTGTGGGCACTGAAGCTTTCTTT
cdr3_aa: CASSARDTGVVGTEAFF
v_call: TRBV9
d_call: TRBD1
clone_size: NA
j_call: TRBJ1-1

cdr3_nt: TGTGCCAGCAGTCACGGGGACAGGGAACTTCAGCCCCAGCATTTT
cdr3_aa: CASSHGDRELQPQHF
v_call: TRBV6-6
d_call: TRBD1
clone_size: NA
j_call: TRBJ1-5

cdr3_nt: TGTGCCAGTAGGAAAACGGGTAGCAATCAGCCCCAGCATTTT
cdr3_aa: CASRKTGSNQPQHF
v_call: TRBV19
d_call: NA
clone_size: many
j_call: TRBJ1-5